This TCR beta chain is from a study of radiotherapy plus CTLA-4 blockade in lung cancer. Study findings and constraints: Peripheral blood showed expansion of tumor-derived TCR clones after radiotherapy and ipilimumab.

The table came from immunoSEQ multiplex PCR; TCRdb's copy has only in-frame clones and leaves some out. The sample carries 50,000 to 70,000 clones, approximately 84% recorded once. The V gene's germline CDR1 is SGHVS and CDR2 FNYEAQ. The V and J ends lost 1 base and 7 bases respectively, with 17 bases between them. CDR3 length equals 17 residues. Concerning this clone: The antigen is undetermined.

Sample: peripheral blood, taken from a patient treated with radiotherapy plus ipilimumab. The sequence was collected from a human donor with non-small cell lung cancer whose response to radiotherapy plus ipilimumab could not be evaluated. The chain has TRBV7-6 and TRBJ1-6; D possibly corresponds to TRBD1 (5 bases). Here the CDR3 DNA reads TGTGCCAGCAGCTTAGAGCCGGGGGAAAAGGGGAATTCACCCCTCCACTTT. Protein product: CASSLEPGEKGNSPLHF.